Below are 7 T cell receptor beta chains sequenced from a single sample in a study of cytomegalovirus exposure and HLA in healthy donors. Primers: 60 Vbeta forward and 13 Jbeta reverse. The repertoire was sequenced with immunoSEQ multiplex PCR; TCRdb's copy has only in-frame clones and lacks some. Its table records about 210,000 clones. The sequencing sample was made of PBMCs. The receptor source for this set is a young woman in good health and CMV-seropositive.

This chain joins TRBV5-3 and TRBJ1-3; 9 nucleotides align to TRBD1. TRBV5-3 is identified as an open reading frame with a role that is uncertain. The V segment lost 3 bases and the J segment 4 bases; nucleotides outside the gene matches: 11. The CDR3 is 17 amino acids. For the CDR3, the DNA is TGTGCCAGAAGCTCCCCGGGACAGGGAATTGCCGGAAACACCATATATTTT. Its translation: CARSSPGQGIAGNTIYF.

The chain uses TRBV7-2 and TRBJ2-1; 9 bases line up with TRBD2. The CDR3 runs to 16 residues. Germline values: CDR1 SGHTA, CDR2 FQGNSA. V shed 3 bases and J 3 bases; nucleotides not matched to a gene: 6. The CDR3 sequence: CASSFQRLAVYNEQFF. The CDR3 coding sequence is TGTGCCAGCAGCTTTCAGAGACTAGCGGTCTACAATGAGCAGTTCTTC. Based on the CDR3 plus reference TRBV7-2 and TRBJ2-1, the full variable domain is GAGVSQSPSNKVTEKGKDVELRCDPISGHTALYWYRQSLGQGLEFLIYFQGNSAPDKSGLPSDRFSAERTGGSVSTLTIQRTQQEDSAVYLCASSFQRLAVYNEQFFGPGTRLTVL.

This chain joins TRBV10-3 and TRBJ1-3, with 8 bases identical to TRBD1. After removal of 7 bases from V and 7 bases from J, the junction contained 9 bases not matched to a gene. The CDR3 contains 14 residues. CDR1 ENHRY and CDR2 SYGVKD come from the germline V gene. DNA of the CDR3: TGTGCCATCACCGATGGACAGGGCGATAACACCATATATTTT. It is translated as CAITDGQGDNTIYF.

The CDR3 sequence: CASSLSGGSNQPQHF. The CDR3 DNA reads TGCGCCAGCAGCTTGTCAGGGGGGAGCAATCAGCCCCAGCATTTT. The V gene is TRBV5-1, the J gene TRBJ1-5; TRBD1 matches at 7 bases. The CDR3 spans 15 residues. Looked up from germline, CDR1 is SGHRS and CDR2 is YFSETQ. Trimming removed 1 base from V and 1 base from J; junction bases left unmatched: 2.

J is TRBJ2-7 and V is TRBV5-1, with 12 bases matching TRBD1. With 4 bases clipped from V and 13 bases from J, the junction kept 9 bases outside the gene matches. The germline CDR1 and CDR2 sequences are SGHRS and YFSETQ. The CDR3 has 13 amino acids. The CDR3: CASSAGQGAEIYF. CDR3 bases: TGCGCCAGCAGCGCGGGACAGGGGGCGGAAATTTACTTC.

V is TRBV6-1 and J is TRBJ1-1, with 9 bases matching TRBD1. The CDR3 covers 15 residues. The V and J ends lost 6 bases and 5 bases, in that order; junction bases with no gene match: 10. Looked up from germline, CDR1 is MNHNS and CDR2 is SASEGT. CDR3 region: CASSRGTGRGTEAFF. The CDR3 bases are TGTGCCAGCAGCAGGGGGACAGGGCGGGGGACTGAAGCTTTCTTT.

In DNA form, the CDR3 reads TGCGCCAGCAGCCAAGATCCGGAAGGGGGAGAAAACACTGAAGCTTTCTTT. Its protein product is CASSQDPEGGENTEAFF. The V gene is TRBV4-3, the J gene TRBJ1-1, with D perhaps TRBD1 (6 bases). The CDR3 runs 17 residues. Germline values: CDR1 LGHNA, CDR2 YSLEER. Deletions cut 0 bases from V and 2 bases from J, with 16 bases between.